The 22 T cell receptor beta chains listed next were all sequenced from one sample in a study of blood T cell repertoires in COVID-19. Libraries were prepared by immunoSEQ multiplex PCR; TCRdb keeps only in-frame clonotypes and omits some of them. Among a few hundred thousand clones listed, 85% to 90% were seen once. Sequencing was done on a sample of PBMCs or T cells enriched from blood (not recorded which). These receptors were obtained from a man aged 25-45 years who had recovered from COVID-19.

The CDR3 DNA follows: TGTGCCAGCAGCTTGGGGGGCAGGCCATACTACGAGCAGTACTTC. Translation gives CASSLGGRPYYEQYF. The chain employs TRBV5-4 and TRBJ2-7, with D perhaps matching TRBD1 (5 bases). The CDR3 consists of 15 residues. From germline, CDR1 is SGHNT and CDR2 YYREEE (reference sequence). Trimming cost V 0 bases and J 3 bases, with 13 bases left between them.

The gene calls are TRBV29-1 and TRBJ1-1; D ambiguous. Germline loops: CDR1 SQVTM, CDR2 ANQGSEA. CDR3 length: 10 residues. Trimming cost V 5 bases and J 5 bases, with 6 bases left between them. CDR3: CSVFSTEAFF. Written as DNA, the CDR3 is TGCAGCGTTTTCAGTACTGAAGCTTTCTTT.

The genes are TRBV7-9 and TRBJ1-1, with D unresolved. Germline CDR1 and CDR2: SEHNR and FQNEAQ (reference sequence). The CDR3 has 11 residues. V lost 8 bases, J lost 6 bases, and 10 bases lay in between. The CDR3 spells CASQRSAEAFF. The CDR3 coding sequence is TGTGCCAGCCAACGGAGCGCTGAAGCTTTCTTT.

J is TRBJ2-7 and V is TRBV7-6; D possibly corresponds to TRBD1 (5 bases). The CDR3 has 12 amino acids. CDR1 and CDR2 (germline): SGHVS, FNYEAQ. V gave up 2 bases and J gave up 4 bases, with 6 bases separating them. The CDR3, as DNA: TGTGCCAGCAGCTTACAGGGTTACGAGCAGTACTTC. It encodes CASSLQGYEQYF.

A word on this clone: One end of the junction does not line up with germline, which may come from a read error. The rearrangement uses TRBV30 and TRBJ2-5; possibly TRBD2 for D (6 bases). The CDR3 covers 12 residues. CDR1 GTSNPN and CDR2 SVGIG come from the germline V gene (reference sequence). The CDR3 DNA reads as TGTGCTTGGAGTTTTGGGAGGGAGACCCAGTACTTC. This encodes CAWSFGRETQYF.

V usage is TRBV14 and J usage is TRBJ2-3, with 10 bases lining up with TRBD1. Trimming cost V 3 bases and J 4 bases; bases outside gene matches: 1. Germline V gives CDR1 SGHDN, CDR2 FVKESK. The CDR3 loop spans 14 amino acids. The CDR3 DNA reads TGTGCCAGCAGCCAGACAGGGGGCGCAGATACGCAGTATTTT. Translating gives CASSQTGGADTQYF.

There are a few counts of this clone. The CDR3 bases are TGCGCCAGCAGCCGCGCCGGGACAGGGGGCGTCGAGCAGTACTTC. Translation gives CASSRAGTGGVEQYF. This chain links TRBV4-1 with TRBJ2-7; 12 nucleotides align to TRBD1. This CDR3 comprises 15 residues. V shed 4 bases and J 6 bases; nucleotides not matched to a gene: 7. Germline loops: CDR1 MGHRA, CDR2 YSYEKL.

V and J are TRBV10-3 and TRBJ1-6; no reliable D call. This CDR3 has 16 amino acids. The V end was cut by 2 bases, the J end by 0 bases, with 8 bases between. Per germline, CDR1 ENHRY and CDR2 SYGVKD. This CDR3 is CAISERGSSYNSPLHF. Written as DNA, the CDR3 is TGTGCCATCAGTGAGAGAGGGAGCTCCTATAATTCACCCCTCCACTTT.

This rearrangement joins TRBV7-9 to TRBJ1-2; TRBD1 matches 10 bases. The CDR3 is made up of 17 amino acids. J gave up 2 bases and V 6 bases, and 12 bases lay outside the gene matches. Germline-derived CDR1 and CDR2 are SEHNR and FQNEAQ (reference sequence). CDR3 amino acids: CASRPTLGTGENYGYTF. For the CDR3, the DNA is TGTGCCAGCAGGCCTACGTTAGGGACAGGGGAGAACTATGGCTACACCTTC.

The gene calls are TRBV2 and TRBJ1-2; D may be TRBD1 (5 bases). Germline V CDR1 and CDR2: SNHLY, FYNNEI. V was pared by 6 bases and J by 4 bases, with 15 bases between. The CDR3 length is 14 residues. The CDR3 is CASSPTASPYGYTF. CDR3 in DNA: TGTGCCAGCAGCCCGACAGCCAGTCCCTATGGCTACACCTTC.

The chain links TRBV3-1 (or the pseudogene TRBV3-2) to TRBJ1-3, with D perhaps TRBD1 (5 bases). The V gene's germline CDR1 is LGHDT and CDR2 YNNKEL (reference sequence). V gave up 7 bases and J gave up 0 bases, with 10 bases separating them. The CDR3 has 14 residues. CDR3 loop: CASTGHYSGNTIYF. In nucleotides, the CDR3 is TGTGCCAGCACCGGACACTACTCTGGAAACACCATATATTTT.

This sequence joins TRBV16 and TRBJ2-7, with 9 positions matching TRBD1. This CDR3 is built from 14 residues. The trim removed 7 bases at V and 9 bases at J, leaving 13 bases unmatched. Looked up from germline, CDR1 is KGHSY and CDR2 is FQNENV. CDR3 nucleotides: TGTGCCAGCACCCCGACAGGGGGGGATGAGGGGCAGTACTTC. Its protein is CASTPTGGDEGQYF.

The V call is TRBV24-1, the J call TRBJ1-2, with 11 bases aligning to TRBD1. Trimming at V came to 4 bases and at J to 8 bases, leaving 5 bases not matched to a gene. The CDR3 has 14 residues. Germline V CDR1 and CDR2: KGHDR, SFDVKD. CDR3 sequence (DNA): TGTGCCACCAGTGACCGGACAGGGGGCTGGGGCTACACCTTC. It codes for CATSDRTGGWGYTF.

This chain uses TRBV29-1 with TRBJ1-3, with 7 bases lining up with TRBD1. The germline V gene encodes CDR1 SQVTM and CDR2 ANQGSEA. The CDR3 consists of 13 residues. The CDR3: CAIYRGSGNTIYF. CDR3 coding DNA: TGCGCAATTTACAGGGGTTCAGGAAACACCATATATTTT.

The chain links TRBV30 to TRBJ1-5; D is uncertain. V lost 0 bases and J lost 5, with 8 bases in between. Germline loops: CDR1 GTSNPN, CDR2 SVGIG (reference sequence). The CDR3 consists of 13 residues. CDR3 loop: CAWSVLDYQPQHF. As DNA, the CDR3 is TGTGCCTGGAGTGTACTGGACTATCAGCCCCAGCATTTT.

The CDR3 bases are TGTGCCAGCAGTTTATCTGCGGGGCTCGAGTTCTATGGCTACACCTTC. Protein product: CASSLSAGLEFYGYTF. The chain has TRBV27 and TRBJ1-2, with D possibly TRBD1 on 5 matching bases. The V end was cut by 0 bases, the J end by 4 bases, with 15 bases between. The CDR3 covers 16 residues. Germline V lookup: CDR1 MNHEY, CDR2 SMNVEV (reference sequence).

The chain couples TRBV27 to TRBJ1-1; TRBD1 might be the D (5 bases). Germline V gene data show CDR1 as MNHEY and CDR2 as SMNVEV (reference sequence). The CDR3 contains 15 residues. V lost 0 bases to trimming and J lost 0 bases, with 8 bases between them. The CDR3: CASSLSQGLNTEAFF. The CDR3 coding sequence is TGTGCCAGCAGTTTATCTCAGGGTCTGAACACTGAAGCTTTCTTT.

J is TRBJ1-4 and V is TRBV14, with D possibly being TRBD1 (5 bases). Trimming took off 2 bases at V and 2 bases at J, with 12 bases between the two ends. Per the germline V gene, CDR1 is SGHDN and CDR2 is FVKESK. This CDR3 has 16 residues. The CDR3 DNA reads TGTGCCAGCAGCCAAAGTGGGGCGTCGACTAATGAAAAACTGTTTTTT. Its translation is CASSQSGASTNEKLFF. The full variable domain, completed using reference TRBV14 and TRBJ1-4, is EAGVTQFPSHSVIEKGQTVTLRCDPISGHDNLYWYRRVMGKEIKFLLHFVKESKQDESGMPNNRFLAERTGGTYSTLKVQPAELEDSGVYFCASSQSGASTNEKLFFGSGTQLSVL.

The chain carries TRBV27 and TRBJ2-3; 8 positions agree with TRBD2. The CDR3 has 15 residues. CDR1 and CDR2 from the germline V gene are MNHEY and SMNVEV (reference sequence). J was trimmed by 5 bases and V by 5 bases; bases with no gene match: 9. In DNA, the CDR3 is TGTGCCAGCAGTCCGGGGGGGGCATGGGGAGATACGCAGTATTTT. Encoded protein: CASSPGGAWGDTQYF.

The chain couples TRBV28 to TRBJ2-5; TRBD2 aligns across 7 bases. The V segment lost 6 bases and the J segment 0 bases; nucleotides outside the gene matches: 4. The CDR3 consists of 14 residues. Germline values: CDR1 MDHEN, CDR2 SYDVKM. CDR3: CASRPGTNQETQYF. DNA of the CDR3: TGTGCCAGCAGACCCGGGACTAACCAAGAGACCCAGTACTTC. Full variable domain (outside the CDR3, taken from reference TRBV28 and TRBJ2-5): DVKVTQSSRYLVKRTGEKVFLECVQDMDHENMFWYRQDPGLGLRLIYFSYDVKMKEKGDIPEGYSVSREKKERFSLILESASTNQTSMYLCASRPGTNQETQYFGPGTRLLVL.

The CDR3 nucleotides read TGCGCCAGCAGCCCCAGGGGGCCCGGGGGCGAGCAGTACTTC. It codes for CASSPRGPGGEQYF. V and J are TRBV5-1 and TRBJ2-7, with 8 bases aligning to TRBD1. J lost 6 bases, V lost 4 bases, and 9 bases had no gene match. The germline CDR1 and CDR2 sequences are SGHRS and YFSETQ. The CDR3 contains 14 residues.

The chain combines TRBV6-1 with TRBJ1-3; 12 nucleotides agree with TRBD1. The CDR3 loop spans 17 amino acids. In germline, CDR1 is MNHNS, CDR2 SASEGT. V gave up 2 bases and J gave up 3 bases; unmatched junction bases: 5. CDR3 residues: CASSERGQGAVGNTIYF. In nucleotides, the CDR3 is TGTGCCAGCAGTGAAAGGGGACAGGGGGCTGTTGGAAACACCATATATTTT.